This T cell receptor beta chain was sequenced for a study of blood T cell repertoires in COVID-19 (dated by TCRdb to the early 2020s). Context from the whole study: Samples covering the acute and convalescent phases of COVID-19 were provided by collaborators in the United States, Italy and Spain. The material from the prospective study consisted of cDNA or gDNA derived from T cells, B-cell-depleted T cells, or PBMCs. Subjects who had been exposed to COVID-19, were actively infected with it, or had recovered from it provided the deeply sampled blood TCRbeta repertoires that made up the dataset. The repertoires were made available in a free public database intended to serve as a resource for research on the immune response to SARS-CoV-2. The samples were drawn from the first 160 participants of the ongoing ImmuneRACE study and from about 1,200 subjects provided by 6 global collaborators. Sample metadata almost always included a de-identified subject ID, COVID-19 status, age in years and sex. Where HLA class I and class II types were available, the types were taken from metadata supplied by the sample provider, not from assay-based typing.

TCRbeta CDR3 regions were amplified from genomic DNA by means of the immunoSEQ Assay, a bias-controlled multiplex PCR. In the source study's methods: The number of nucleated cells in each sample was estimated by amplification of reference gene primers within the assay. Sequence reads were collapsed and filtered to measure the absolute abundance of every unique TCRbeta CDR3 rearrangement. For each sample, productive Simpson clonality was calculated as the square root of Simpson's diversity index over productive rearrangements. TCRdb re-hosts the immuneACCESS table, in-frame sequences only. Its copies lack some clones; in the studies checked, an unresolved V gene accounts for under half of them, and the cause for the rest is not known. V, J and clone size derive from that table, while D and trimming were established from the DNA sequence. The sample table shows some 100,000 clones, and just over 85% are seen once. The ten largest clones capture 2.7% of the sample.

General findings and caveats noted by the study authors: The amount of clinical and demographic metadata varied by source and participant and was provided uncurated.

The CDR3 holds 14 amino acids from the cysteine to the phenylalanine. CDR3 DNA only is kept here, 42 bases in frame from base 1. The germline V gene specifies SNHLY as CDR1 and FYNNEI as CDR2. The junction shows trimming of 6 bases on V and 3 bases on J, and the gene matches do not reach 6 bases of it. As to this clone: The antigen this receptor binds is unknown. Base qualities are not at hand, and no much larger clone is one base apart.

Participants in the prospective study were aged roughly 18 to 89 years, lived in 20 to 30 United States geographic areas, and enrolled through a virtual design. In the prospective study, participants were assigned to cohorts based on the clinical history participants reported in a screening survey and a study questionnaire. For ImmuneRACE Cohort 3, a participant was defined as recovered based on two consecutive negative NP/OP PCR tests, clearance by a healthcare professional, or resolution of symptoms. In the prospective study, whole blood, serum and a nasopharyngeal or oropharyngeal swab were collected from each participant by mobile phlebotomists. Additional blood draws and questionnaires over an approximately 2-month period could optionally be provided by prospective study participants. Prospective study blood samples were shipped either frozen or at room temperature before DNA extraction.

Recombination linked TRBV2 to TRBJ1-1; TRBD1 fits 8 bases in the junction. The sequencing input was PBMCs or T cells enriched from blood (not recorded which). The receptor comes from a woman aged 45-65 years who had recovered from COVID-19. The CDR3 region has the sequence CASRRTGSDTEAFF. The nucleotide sequence is given as TGTGCCAGCAGACGGACAGGGTCCGACACTGAAGCTTTCTTT.